A single sample is the source of the 30 T cell receptor beta chains below, sequenced in a study of T cell repertoires in cytomegalovirus infection. TCRdb re-called the reads with MiXCR, one entry per CDR3 protein. The table includes about 920,000 distinct CDR3 sequences, roughly 30% detected once. No antigens are known for them. The sequencing here drew on cultured CD8+ T cells from PBMCs, taken from culture after CMV antigen stimulation. The origin of the receptors is a human donor in good health (CMV status not recorded). Some clones in this sample may be carry-over from other donors' samples.

The chain uses TRBV6-6 and TRBJ1-1; D is unclear. Germline V gene lookup returns CDR1 MNHNY and CDR2 SVGAGI (reference sequence). The V end was cut by 2 bases, the J end by 0 bases, with 10 bases between. This CDR3 is built from 15 residues. CDR3 DNA: TGTGCCAGCAGTTACCCCCGTGAGATGAACACTGAAGCTTTCTTT. Its translation: CASSYPREMNTEAFF.

Note on this clonotype: At one end, the junction sequence differs from germline, possibly due to a read error. V usage is TRBV6-6 and J usage is TRBJ2-7, with unresolved D. The germline gives CDR1 MNHNY, CDR2 SVGAGI (reference sequence). This CDR3 region has 14 residues. This CDR3 is CASGYSNPGMEQYF. The DNA for the CDR3 is TGTGCCAGCGGTTACTCGAATCCTGGCATGGAGCAGTACTTC.

As to this clonotype: A much larger clone lies a single base off, so this may be a read error. The V call is TRBV7-2, the J call TRBJ2-7, with 9 bases matching TRBD2. After removal of 3 bases from V and 0 bases from J, the junction contained 6 bases not matched to a gene. The CDR3 runs to 16 residues. CDR1 and CDR2 (germline): SGHTA, FQGNSA. The CDR3 sequence: CASSFMGGGVSYEQYF. The DNA for the CDR3 is TGTGCCAGCAGCTTCATGGGCGGGGGGGTCTCCTACGAGCAGTACTTC.

V is TRBV19 and J is TRBJ1-2; no reliable D call. The CDR3 consists of 13 residues. CDR1 is LNHDA, CDR2 SQIVND, per germline (reference sequence). Between the trimmed V and J ends, which lost 5 bases and 5 bases, there was a span of 12 bases. The CDR3, as DNA: TGTGCCAGTAGTCGGGGAGATCTGTATGGCTACACCTTC. Translating it yields CASSRGDLYGYTF.

The gene calls are TRBV6-2 or TRBV6-3 and TRBJ1-1; perhaps TRBD1 as D (5 bases). V was cut by 0 bases and J by 3 bases, with 14 bases left in between. Germline CDR1 and CDR2: MNHEY and SVGEGT. This CDR3 has 16 amino acids. CDR3 DNA sequence: TGTGCCAGCAGTTACTCTGTCAGCTGGGGGTACACTGAAGCTTTCTTT. Amino acid sequence: CASSYSVSWGYTEAFF.

This clonotype was observed at least ten times. The chain has TRBV6-1 and TRBJ1-1; no clear D gene. Trimming shortened V by 7 bases and J by 8 bases, and 8 bases separated the two germline ends. The CDR3 length is 10 residues. Germline CDR1 MNHNS, CDR2 SASEGT. The CDR3 DNA reads TGTGCCAGCATTGGGAGGGAAGCTTTCTTT. Its translation is CASIGREAFF.

A single count supports this clonotype. This chain uses TRBV29-1 with TRBJ1-1; the match to TRBD1 covers 9 bases. The V segment lost 6 bases and the J segment 8 bases; nucleotides outside the gene matches: 13. CDR1 SQVTM and CDR2 ANQGSEA come from the germline V gene. The CDR3 sequence is 14 residues long. The CDR3, as DNA: TGCAGCGTCTGGACAGGGGCGACGATCAACGAAGCTTTCTTT. Translating it yields CSVWTGATINEAFF.

The rearrangement joins TRBV2 to TRBJ1-2; 8 bases match TRBD1. The ends lost 3 bases at V and 2 bases at J; junction bases unmatched: 2. The CDR3 is 14 amino acids. The V gene's germline CDR1 is SNHLY and CDR2 FYNNEI. The CDR3 region has the DNA TGTGCCAGCAGTGACCGGACAGGGAACTATGGCTACACCTTC. It specifies CASSDRTGNYGYTF.

There are many counts of this clonotype. V gene TRBV7-9 combines with J gene TRBJ2-5, with D uncertain. Per germline, CDR1 SEHNR and CDR2 FQNEAQ (reference sequence). The V end lost 8 bases, the J end lost 4 bases, and 11 bases lay between the germline ends. The length of the CDR3 is 12 residues. CDR3 in DNA: TGTGCCAGCCGTGCCCCGGGAGAGACCCAGTACTTC. This sequence encodes CASRAPGETQYF.

This rearrangement joins TRBV19 to TRBJ1-5; tentatively, D is TRBD1 (5 bases). The CDR3 is made up of 16 amino acids. V was cut by 5 bases and J by 0 bases, with 14 bases left in between. Germline V CDR1 and CDR2: LNHDA, SQIVND (reference sequence). Here the CDR3 reads CASSLWGIYSNQPQHF. The CDR3 DNA reads as TGTGCCAGTAGTCTATGGGGGATCTATAGCAATCAGCCCCAGCATTTT.

The chain couples TRBV9 to TRBJ1-2; a possible D gene is TRBD1 (5 bases). Germline V gene data show CDR1 as SGDLS and CDR2 as YYNGEE. The germline V and J ends were trimmed by 4 bases and 1 base, with 11 bases remaining between them. The CDR3 loop spans 14 amino acids. The CDR3: CASSSRGDNYGYTF. CDR3 sequence (DNA): TGTGCCAGCAGCTCTCGAGGGGATAACTATGGCTACACCTTC.

This clonotype was observed a few times. This chain links TRBV6-5 with TRBJ1-2; D might be TRBD1 (5 bases). The CDR3 is 16 amino acids. The germline V gene encodes CDR1 MNHEY and CDR2 SVGAGI. V shed 2 bases and J shed 4 bases, with 17 bases lying between them. The CDR3 here is CASSYIRGGAVYGYTF. The CDR3, as DNA: TGTGCCAGCAGTTACATAAGGGGAGGGGCTGTCTATGGCTACACCTTC.

This clonotype was detected many times. The rearrangement links TRBV6-8 to TRBJ2-6; 11 bases align to TRBD1. The CDR3 runs to 17 residues. V dropped 5 bases and J dropped 4; count of bases not matched to a gene: 7. Per germline, CDR1 MNHGY and CDR2 SAAAGT. The CDR3 nucleotides are TGTGCCAGCAGTCCGGGGACAGGGGGTATGGGGGCCAACGTCCTGACTTTC. Its protein is CASSPGTGGMGANVLTF.

The rearrangement links TRBV7-6 to TRBJ2-7; TRBD1 aligns across 9 bases. The CDR3 sequence is 14 residues long. Trimming took 4 bases from V and 3 from J; bases not matched to a gene: 4. Per the germline V gene, CDR1 is SGHVS and CDR2 is FNYEAQ. CDR3 loop: CASSSRTGDYEQYF. The CDR3 DNA is TGTGCCAGCAGCTCGCGGACAGGGGACTACGAGCAGTACTTC.

V gene TRBV12-3 or TRBV12-4 combines with J gene TRBJ2-1; D ambiguous. This CDR3 contains 12 residues. Trimming took 5 bases from V and 9 from J, leaving 11 bases between them. The chain's CDR3 is CASSDGPPEQFF. The CDR3 coding sequence is TGTGCCAGCAGTGATGGACCCCCTGAGCAGTTCTTC.

This clonotype was counted a few times. The rearrangement joins TRBV19 to TRBJ2-1, with TRBD2 identical over 9 bases. The length of the CDR3 is 16 residues. Losses at the gene ends were 2 bases for V and 7 bases for J; bases not matched to a gene: 9. Per the germline V gene, CDR1 is LNHDA and CDR2 is SQIVND (reference sequence). CDR3 sequence: CASSITAGGFRNEQFF. CDR3 sequence (DNA): TGTGCCAGTAGTATAACTGCGGGGGGGTTTCGGAATGAGCAGTTCTTC.

This sequence joins TRBV25-1 and TRBJ1-2, with D unresolved. The CDR3 runs 14 residues. Per germline, CDR1 MGHDK and CDR2 SYGVNS. V was clipped by 0 bases and J by 4 bases, with 9 bases between them. The CDR3 sequence: CASSEYYGSYGYTF. The CDR3 DNA sequence: TGTGCCAGCAGTGAATACTACGGTTCCTATGGCTACACCTTC.

V gene TRBV12-3 or TRBV12-4 combines with J gene TRBJ2-3; D might be TRBD2 (5 bases). CDR3 length equals 15 residues. Trimming pared 1 base from V and 0 bases from J, leaving 8 bases between. The CDR3 DNA is TGTGCCAGCAGTTTAGGACGGACTAGCACAGATACGCAGTATTTT. This gives the protein CASSLGRTSTDTQYF.

V and J are TRBV19 and TRBJ2-1, with 10 positions matching TRBD1. Losses at the gene ends were 3 bases for V and 5 bases for J; bases not matched to a gene: 4. Germline CDR1 LNHDA, CDR2 SQIVND (reference sequence). The CDR3 loop spans 15 amino acids. As DNA, the CDR3 is TGTGCCAGTAGTATTCTCGGGACAGGGGACAATGAGCAGTTCTTC. Its protein is CASSILGTGDNEQFF.

The sample holds a few counts of this clonotype. The chain links TRBV6-2 or TRBV6-3 to TRBJ2-3; the D gene is possibly TRBD1 (5 bases). The V gene's germline CDR1 is MNHEY and CDR2 SVGEGT. This CDR3 spans 16 amino acids. The V end lost 0 bases, the J end lost 4 bases, and 14 bases lay between the germline ends. Written as DNA, the CDR3 is TGTGCCAGCAGTTACTCCTCTTATCAGGGCCCAGATACGCAGTATTTT. It specifies CASSYSSYQGPDTQYF.

The genes are TRBV6-2 or TRBV6-3 and TRBJ2-3; D possibly corresponds to TRBD2 (5 bases). This CDR3 is 14 amino acids long. Germline CDR1 reads MNHEY; CDR2 reads SVGEGT. V gave up 10 bases and J gave up 4 bases, with 18 bases separating them. DNA of the CDR3: TGTGCCACCATCCCGCGGGCCCATCCAGATACGCAGTATTTT. Encoded protein: CATIPRAHPDTQYF.

The table lists this clonotype with a few counts. One junction end disagrees with the germline gene, perhaps due to a read error. The rearrangement uses TRBV4-1 and TRBJ1-2; TRBD1 matches at 8 bases. There are 14 residues in the CDR3. Germline lookup yields CDR1 MGHRA and CDR2 YSYEKL. Here the CDR3 reads CASSQEWVPGQEDF. CDR3 DNA sequence: TGCGCCAGCAGCCAAGAGTGGGTGCCGGGACAGGAGGACTTC.

Ten or more counts support this clonotype. The chain combines TRBV28 with TRBJ2-5; D is tentatively TRBD1 or TRBD2 (5 bases each). Per germline, CDR1 MDHEN and CDR2 SYDVKM. This CDR3 region has 15 residues. The germline V and J ends were trimmed by 8 bases and 5 bases, with 21 bases remaining between them. In DNA form, the CDR3 reads TGTGCCAGCCGAAATACCTGGGACGGGTGGGAGACCCAGTACTTC. Encoded protein: CASRNTWDGWETQYF. The variable domain in full, completed from reference TRBV28 and TRBJ2-5, reads DVKVTQSSRYLVKRTGEKVFLECVQDMDHENMFWYRQDPGLGLRLIYFSYDVKMKEKGDIPEGYSVSREKKERFSLILESASTNQTSMYLCASRNTWDGWETQYFGPGTRLLVL.

This clonotype was picked up a small number of times. The chain uses TRBV5-6 and TRBJ1-2; D might be TRBD1 (6 bases). The CDR3 is made up of 16 amino acids. The V gene's germline CDR1 is SGHDT and CDR2 YYEEEE. The V gene lost 0 bases and the J gene lost 3 bases, with 15 bases spanning the gap. CDR3 region: CASSLEAWAGDYGYTF. In DNA form, the CDR3 reads TGTGCCAGCAGCTTGGAGGCTTGGGCAGGGGACTATGGCTACACCTTC.

Ten or more counts support this clonotype. The genes are TRBV7-6 and TRBJ1-5, with D uncertain. V was clipped by 0 bases and J by 5 bases, with 5 bases between them. Germline-derived CDR1 and CDR2 are SGHVS and FNYEAQ. The length of the CDR3 is 13 residues. The CDR3 DNA follows: TGTGCCAGCAGCTTAGCGGTACATCAGCCCCAGCATTTT. It is translated as CASSLAVHQPQHF.

This clonotype has just a few counts. This chain joins TRBV2 and TRBJ1-1, with TRBD1 as a possible D gene (5 bases). Trimming took 7 bases from V and 4 from J, leaving 7 bases between them. The germline V gene has CDR1 SNHLY and CDR2 FYNNEI. CDR3 length: 11 residues. The chain's CDR3 is CASNTGTEAFF. As DNA, the CDR3 is TGTGCCAGCAATACAGGCACTGAAGCTTTCTTT. The full variable domain, in which reference TRBV2 and TRBJ1-1 provide the parts outside the CDR3, is EPEVTQTPSHQVTQMGQEVILRCVPISNHLYFYWYRQILGQKVEFLVSFYNNEISEKSEIFDDQFSVERPDGSNFTLKIRSTKLEDSAMYFCASNTGTEAFFGQGTRLTVV.

The chain employs TRBV12-3 or TRBV12-4 and TRBJ2-2, with D unresolved. V shed 2 bases and J shed 8 bases, with 12 bases lying between them. This CDR3 comprises 14 residues. CDR3 region: CASSLRTLGGELFF. CDR3 bases: TGTGCCAGCAGTTTAAGGACGCTGGGTGGGGAGCTGTTTTTT.

The chain links TRBV9 to TRBJ2-3; D could derive from TRBD1 or TRBD2 (5 bases each). The CDR3 loop spans 15 amino acids. V shed 4 bases and J shed 4 bases, with 16 bases lying between them. The germline V gene has CDR1 SGDLS and CDR2 YYNGEE. The CDR3 protein is CASSPPEGNADTQYF. CDR3 coding DNA: TGTGCCAGCAGCCCCCCCGAGGGGAATGCAGATACGCAGTATTTT.

This clonotype was found a few times. The gene calls are TRBV10-3 and TRBJ2-7; D might be TRBD1 or TRBD2, each matching 5 bases. The CDR3 is 15 residues long. Germline V gives CDR1 ENHRY, CDR2 SYGVKD. The V end was cut by 1 base, the J end by 2 bases, with 12 bases between. The CDR3 reads CAISEFGTEAYEQYF. CDR3 in DNA: TGTGCCATCAGTGAGTTCGGGACGGAGGCCTACGAGCAGTACTTC.

CDR3 in amino acids: CASSLRNLAKNIQYF. The CDR3 coding sequence is TGTGCCAGCAGTTTAAGGAATCTAGCCAAAAACATTCAGTACTTC. This chain links TRBV28 with TRBJ2-4; D is uncertain. Trimming left V 2 bases short and J 0 bases short, with 8 bases between. CDR1 MDHEN and CDR2 SYDVKM come from the germline V gene. There are 15 residues in the CDR3.